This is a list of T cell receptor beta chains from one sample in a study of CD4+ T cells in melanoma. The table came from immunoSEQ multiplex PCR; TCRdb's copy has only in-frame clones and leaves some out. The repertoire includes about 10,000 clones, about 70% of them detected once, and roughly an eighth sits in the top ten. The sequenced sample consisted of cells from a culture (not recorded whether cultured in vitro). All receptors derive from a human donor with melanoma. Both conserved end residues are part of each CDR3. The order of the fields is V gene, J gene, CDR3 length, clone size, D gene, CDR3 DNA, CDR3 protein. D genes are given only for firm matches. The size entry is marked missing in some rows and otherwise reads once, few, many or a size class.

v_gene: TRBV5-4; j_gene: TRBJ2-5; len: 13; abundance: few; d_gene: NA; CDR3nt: TGTGCCAGCAGCACCGCAAGTAAAGAGACCCAGTACTTC; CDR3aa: CASSTASKETQYF
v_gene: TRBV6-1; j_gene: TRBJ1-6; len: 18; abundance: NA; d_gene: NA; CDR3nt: TGTGCCAGCAGTGAATATGGGCAGCCGAGCTCCTATAATTCACCCCTCCACTTT; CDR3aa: CASSEYGQPSSYNSPLHF
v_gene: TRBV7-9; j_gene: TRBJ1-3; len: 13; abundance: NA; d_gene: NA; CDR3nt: TGTGCCAGCAGCCCCGACGGAGGAAACACCATATATTTT; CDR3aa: CASSPDGGNTIYF
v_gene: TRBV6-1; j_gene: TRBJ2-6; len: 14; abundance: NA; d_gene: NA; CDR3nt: TGTGCCTGCGCCTATAGCTCTGGGGCCAACGTCCTGACTTTC; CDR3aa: CACAYSSGANVLTF
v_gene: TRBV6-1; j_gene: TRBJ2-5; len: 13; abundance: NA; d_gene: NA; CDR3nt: TGTGCCAGCAGTGAGGTATACCTAGAGACCCAGTACTTC; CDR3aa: CASSEVYLETQYF
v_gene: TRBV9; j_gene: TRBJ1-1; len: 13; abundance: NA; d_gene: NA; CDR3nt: TGTGCCAGCAGCGTAACATTCCCAGGGGAAGCTTTCTTT; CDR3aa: CASSVTFPGEAFF
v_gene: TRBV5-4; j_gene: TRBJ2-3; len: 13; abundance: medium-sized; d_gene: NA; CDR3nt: TGTGCCAGCAGCCGCACTTCACCAGATACGCAGTATTTT; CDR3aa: CASSRTSPDTQYF
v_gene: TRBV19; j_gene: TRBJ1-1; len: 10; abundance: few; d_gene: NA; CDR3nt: TGTGCCACGAGGGGTACTGAAGCTTTCTTT; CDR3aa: CATRGTEAFF
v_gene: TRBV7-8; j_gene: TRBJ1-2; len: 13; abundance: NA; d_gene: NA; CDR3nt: TGTGCCAGCAACCTGGGGGGTCGGTATGGCTACACCTTC; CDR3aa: CASNLGGRYGYTF
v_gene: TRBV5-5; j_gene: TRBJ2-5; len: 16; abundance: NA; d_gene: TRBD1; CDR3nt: TGTGCCAGCAGTTGGGGTGGGACAGGGAGGGGAGAGACCCAGTACTTC; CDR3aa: CASSWGGTGRGETQYF
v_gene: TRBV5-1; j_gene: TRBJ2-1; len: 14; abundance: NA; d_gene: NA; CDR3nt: TGCGCCAGCAGCGTGTCAGGTTTCCACAATGAGCAGTTCTTC; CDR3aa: CASSVSGFHNEQFF
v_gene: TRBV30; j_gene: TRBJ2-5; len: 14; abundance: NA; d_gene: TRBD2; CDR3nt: TGTGCCTGGAGCCTGGGGCTAGCGGGGGGTAACCAGTACTTC; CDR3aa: CAWSLGLAGGNQYF
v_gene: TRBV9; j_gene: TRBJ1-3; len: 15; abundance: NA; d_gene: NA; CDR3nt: TGTGCCAGCAGCGTAGATCTCCACTCTGGAAACACCATATATTTT; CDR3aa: CASSVDLHSGNTIYF
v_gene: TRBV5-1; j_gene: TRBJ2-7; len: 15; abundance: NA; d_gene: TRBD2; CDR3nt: TGCGCCAGCAGCTTAACTAGCGGGGGGAACTACGAGCAGTACTTC; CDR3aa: CASSLTSGGNYEQYF
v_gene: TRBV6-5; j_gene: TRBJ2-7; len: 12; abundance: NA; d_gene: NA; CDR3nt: TGTGCCAGCAGTGTCATGTTGGAGGGTTTGACCTTC; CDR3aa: CASSVMLEGLTF
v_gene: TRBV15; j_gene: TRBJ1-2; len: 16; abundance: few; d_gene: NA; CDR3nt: TGTGCCACCAGCAGAGGTGGTGCAGAGGGAGGACGGGGCTACACCTTC; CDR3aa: CATSRGGAEGGRGYTF
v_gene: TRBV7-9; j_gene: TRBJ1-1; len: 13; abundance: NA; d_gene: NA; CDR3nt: TGTGCCAGCAGCTTAGCCGGTAACGGTGAAGCTTTCTTT; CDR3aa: CASSLAGNGEAFF
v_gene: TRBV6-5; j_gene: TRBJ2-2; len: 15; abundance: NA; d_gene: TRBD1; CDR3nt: TGTGCCAGCACTAGAACAGGGGGCGACACCGGGGAGCTGTTTTTT; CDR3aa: CASTRTGGDTGELFF
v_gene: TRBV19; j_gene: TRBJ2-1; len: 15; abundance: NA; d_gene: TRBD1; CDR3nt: TGTGCCAGTAGCACCCGGGGACAGTGGGGGAATGAGCAGTTCTTC; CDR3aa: CASSTRGQWGNEQFF
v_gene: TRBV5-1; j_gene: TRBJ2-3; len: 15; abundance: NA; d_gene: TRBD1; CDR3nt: TGCGCCAGCAGCTTGGTTGGACAGGGCACAGATACGCAGTATTTT; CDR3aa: CASSLVGQGTDTQYF
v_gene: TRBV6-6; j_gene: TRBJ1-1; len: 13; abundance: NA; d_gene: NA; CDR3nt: TGTGCCAGCAGATCGAGGGATGCAGCTGAAGCTTTCTTT; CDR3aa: CASRSRDAAEAFF
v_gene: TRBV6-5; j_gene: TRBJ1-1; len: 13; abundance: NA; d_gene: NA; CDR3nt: TGTGCCAGCAGTGAAGTCCGGGGCACTGAAGCTTTCTTT; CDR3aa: CASSEVRGTEAFF
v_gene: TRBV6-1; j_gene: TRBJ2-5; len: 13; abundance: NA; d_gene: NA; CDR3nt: TGTGCCAGCAGTTCACAGCTTAGAGAGACCCAGTACTTC; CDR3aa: CASSSQLRETQYF
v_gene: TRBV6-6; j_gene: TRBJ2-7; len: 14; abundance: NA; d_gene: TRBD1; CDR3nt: TGTGCCAGTCGCCTAACGACAGGGAACCACGAGCAGTACTTC; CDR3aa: CASRLTTGNHEQYF
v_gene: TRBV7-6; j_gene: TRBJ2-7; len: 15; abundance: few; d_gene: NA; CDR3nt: TGTGCCAGCAGCCCCTTAGCATTAAGCTCCTACGAGCAGTACTTC; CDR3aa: CASSPLALSSYEQYF
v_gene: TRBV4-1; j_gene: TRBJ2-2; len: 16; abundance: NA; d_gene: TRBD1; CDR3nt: TGCGCCAGCAGACGACCGGGACAGGGGGCAACCGGGGAGCTGTTTTTT; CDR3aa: CASRRPGQGATGELFF
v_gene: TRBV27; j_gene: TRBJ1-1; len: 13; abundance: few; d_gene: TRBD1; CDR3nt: TGTGCCAGCAGTCGGACAGGGTTTACTGAAGCTTTCTTT; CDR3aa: CASSRTGFTEAFF
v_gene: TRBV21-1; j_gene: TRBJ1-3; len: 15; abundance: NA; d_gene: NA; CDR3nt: TGTGCCAGCAAAAACAGGGGTCCGTCTGGAAACACCATATATTTT; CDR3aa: CASKNRGPSGNTIYF
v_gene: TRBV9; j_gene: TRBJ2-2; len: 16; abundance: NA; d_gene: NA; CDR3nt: TGTGCCAGCAGCGTAACGCACACCTCGGGCACCGGGGAGCTGTTTTTT; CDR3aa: CASSVTHTSGTGELFF
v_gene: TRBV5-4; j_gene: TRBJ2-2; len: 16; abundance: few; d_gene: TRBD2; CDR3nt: TGTGCCAGCAGCACAGGTGGGCGGGGGTACACCGGGGAGCTGTTTTTT; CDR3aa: CASSTGGRGYTGELFF
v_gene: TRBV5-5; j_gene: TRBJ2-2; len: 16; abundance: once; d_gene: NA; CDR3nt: TGTGCCAGCAGCTGGGGGACGGGAACGAACACCGGGGAGCTGTTTTTT; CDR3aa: CASSWGTGTNTGELFF
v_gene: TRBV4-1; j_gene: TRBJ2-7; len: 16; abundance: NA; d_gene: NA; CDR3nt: TGCGCCAGCAGCCAAGTTCTGCGGGGACTCTCCTACGAGCAGTACTTC; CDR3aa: CASSQVLRGLSYEQYF
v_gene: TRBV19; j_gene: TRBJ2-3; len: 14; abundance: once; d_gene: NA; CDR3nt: TGTGCCAGTAGTATATACTCCCGGGTCGATACGCAGTATTTT; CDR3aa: CASSIYSRVDTQYF
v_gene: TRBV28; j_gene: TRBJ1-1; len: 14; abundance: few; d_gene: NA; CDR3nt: TGTGCCAGCAGTATGACAACAGGGAACACTGAAGCTTTCTTT; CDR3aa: CASSMTTGNTEAFF
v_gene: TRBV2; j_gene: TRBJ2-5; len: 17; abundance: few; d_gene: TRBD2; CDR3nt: TGTGCCAGCAGTAGCGGGGGGGCGAGTGAAGGTGCAGAGACCCAGTACTTC; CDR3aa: CASSSGGASEGAETQYF
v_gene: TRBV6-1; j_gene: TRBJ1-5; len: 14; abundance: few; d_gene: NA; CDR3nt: TGTGCCAGCAGATCTCGGGAACGCAATCAGCCCCAGCATTTT; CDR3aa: CASRSRERNQPQHF
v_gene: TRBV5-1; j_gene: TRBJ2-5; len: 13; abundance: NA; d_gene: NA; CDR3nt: TGCGCCAGCTGGGGAGACAACCAAGAGACCCAGTACTTC; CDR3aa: CASWGDNQETQYF
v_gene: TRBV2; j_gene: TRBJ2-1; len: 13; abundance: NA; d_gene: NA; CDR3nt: TGTGCCAGCAGTGGGTGGGATTACAATGAGCAGTTCTTC; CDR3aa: CASSGWDYNEQFF
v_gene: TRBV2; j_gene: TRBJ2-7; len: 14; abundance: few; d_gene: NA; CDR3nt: TGTGCCAGCAGAAGGGCGGTCAGCTCCTACGAGCAGTACTTC; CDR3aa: CASRRAVSSYEQYF
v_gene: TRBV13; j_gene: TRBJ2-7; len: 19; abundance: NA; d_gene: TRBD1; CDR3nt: TGTGCCAGCAGCTTATCGGGGACAGGGGGGCCTTGGGTCTCCTACGAGCAGTACTTC; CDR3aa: CASSLSGTGGPWVSYEQYF
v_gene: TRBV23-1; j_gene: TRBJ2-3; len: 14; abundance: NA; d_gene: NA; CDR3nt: TGCGCCAGCCTCCCGGAGGGAAGCACAGATACGCAGTATTTT; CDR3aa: CASLPEGSTDTQYF
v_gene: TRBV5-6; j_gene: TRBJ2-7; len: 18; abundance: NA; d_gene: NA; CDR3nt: TGTGCCAGCAGCTCGAGACTCCAACTCAGGGGAAACTCCTACGAGCAGTACTTC; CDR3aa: CASSSRLQLRGNSYEQYF
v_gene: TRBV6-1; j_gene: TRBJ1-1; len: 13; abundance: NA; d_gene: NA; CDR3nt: TGTGCCAGCAGTGACGGGATGCGGACTGAAGCTTTCTTT; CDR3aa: CASSDGMRTEAFF
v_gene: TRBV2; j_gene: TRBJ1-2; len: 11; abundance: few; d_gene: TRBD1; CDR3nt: TGTGCCAGCAGCGACAGGGGTGGCTACACCTTC; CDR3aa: CASSDRGGYTF
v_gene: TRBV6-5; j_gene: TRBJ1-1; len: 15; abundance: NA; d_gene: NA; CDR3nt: TGTGCCAGCAGTTACTCCTATCAGGGGAACACTGAAGCTTTCTTT; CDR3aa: CASSYSYQGNTEAFF
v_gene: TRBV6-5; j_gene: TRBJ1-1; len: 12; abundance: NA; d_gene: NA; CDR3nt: TGTGCCAGCAGTTATGGCAGGTCTGAAGCTTTCTTT; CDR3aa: CASSYGRSEAFF
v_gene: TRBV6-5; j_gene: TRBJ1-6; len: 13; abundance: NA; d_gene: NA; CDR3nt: TGTGCCAGCGGAGGACAGATAAATTCACCCCTCCACTTT; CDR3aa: CASGGQINSPLHF
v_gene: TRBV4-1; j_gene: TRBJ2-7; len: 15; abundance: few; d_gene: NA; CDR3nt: TGCGCCAGCAGCCAAGTCGGGACGGGATTGAGGGAGCAGTACTTC; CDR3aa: CASSQVGTGLREQYF
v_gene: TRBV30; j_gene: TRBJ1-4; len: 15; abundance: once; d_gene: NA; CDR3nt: TGTGCCTGGAGTCCTCCGGGGCTACGTTATGAAAAACTGTTTTTT; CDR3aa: CAWSPPGLRYEKLFF
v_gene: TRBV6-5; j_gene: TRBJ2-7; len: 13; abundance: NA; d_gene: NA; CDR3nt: TGTGCCAGCAGTTACCAAAGGGCGTACGAGCAGTACTTC; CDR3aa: CASSYQRAYEQYF
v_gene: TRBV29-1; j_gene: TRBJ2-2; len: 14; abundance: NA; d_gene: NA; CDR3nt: TGCAGCGTTGAAGGACCCGCGAACACCGGGGAGCTGTTTTTT; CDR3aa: CSVEGPANTGELFF
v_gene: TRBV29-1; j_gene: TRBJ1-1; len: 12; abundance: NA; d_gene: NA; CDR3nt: TGCAGCGTTGGCCGGGGGAACACTGAAGCTTTCTTT; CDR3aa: CSVGRGNTEAFF
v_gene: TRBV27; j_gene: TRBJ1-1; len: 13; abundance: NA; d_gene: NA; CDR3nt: TGTGCCAGCAGAGTTACAGGGAACACTGAAGCTTTCTTT; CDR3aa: CASRVTGNTEAFF
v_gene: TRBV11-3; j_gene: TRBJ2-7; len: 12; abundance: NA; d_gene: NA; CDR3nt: TGTGCCAGCAGGATTTGGACAATCGAGCAGTACTTC; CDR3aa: CASRIWTIEQYF
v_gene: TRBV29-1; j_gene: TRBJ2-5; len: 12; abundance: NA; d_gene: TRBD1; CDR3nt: TGCAGCGTACAACAGGGGCAAGAGACCCAGTACTTC; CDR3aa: CSVQQGQETQYF